The 13 T cell receptor beta chains below were found in one sample sequenced in a study of blood T cell repertoires in COVID-19. Some clones are missing from TCRdb's copy, which holds only in-frame ones; the method was immunoSEQ multiplex PCR. This table has 95,000 to 150,000 clones, 80% appearing once. Input material: peripheral blood. All receptors derive from a human donor in a cohort sampled during active COVID-19.

This clone is a singleton in its sample. The V call is TRBV29-1, the J call TRBJ1-2; D perhaps matches TRBD1 (6 bases). The CDR3 is made up of 13 amino acids. The germline V gene encodes CDR1 SQVTM and CDR2 ANQGSEA. V lost 2 bases and J lost 7, with 14 bases in between. DNA of the CDR3: TGCAGCGTTGAAACACAGGGTGTTGGTGGCTACACCTTC. Amino acids: CSVETQGVGGYTF. Using reference TRBV29-1 and TRBJ1-2 for the parts outside the CDR3, the full variable domain is SAVISQKPSRDICQRGTSLTIQCQVDSQVTMMFWYRQQPGQSLTLIATANQGSEATYESGFVIDKFPISRPNLTFSTLTVSNMSPEDSSIYLCSVETQGVGGYTFGSGTRLTVV.

This sequence joins TRBV6-6 and TRBJ1-3, with TRBD1 as a possible D gene (5 bases). The V end was cut by 2 bases, the J end by 2 bases, with 7 bases between. This CDR3 region has 14 residues. Germline CDR1 is MNHNY and CDR2 is SVGAGI (reference sequence). Here the CDR3 DNA reads TGTGCCAGCAGTTACGGGGGGACTGGAAACACCATATATTTT. Its translation is CASSYGGTGNTIYF.

The V gene is TRBV3-1 (or the pseudogene TRBV3-2), the J gene TRBJ1-5, with 7 bases fitting TRBD1. The junction had 8 bases not matched to a gene; V was cut back by 4 bases and J by 5 bases. The CDR3 has 15 residues. Germline V gives CDR1 LGHDT, CDR2 YNNKEL (reference sequence). CDR3 residues: CASSPTGGGDQPQHF. The CDR3 nucleotides are TGTGCCAGCAGCCCAACTGGAGGGGGCGATCAGCCCCAGCATTTT.

This chain connects TRBV5-1 to TRBJ2-2; tentatively, D is TRBD1 (5 bases). This CDR3 comprises 17 residues. CDR1 and CDR2 (germline): SGHRS, YFSETQ. Trimming took 4 bases from V and 6 from J, leaving 22 bases between them. DNA of the CDR3: TGCGCCAGCAGCAACGATATGAGGCAGGGTCGAGCCGGGGAGCTGTTTTTT. Its protein is CASSNDMRQGRAGELFF.

Only a few counts were recorded for this clone. J is TRBJ1-2 and V is TRBV4-1; the match to TRBD1 covers 9 bases. The CDR3 runs to 15 residues. After removal of 1 base from V and 5 bases from J, the junction contained 5 bases not matched to a gene. Germline-derived CDR1 and CDR2 are MGHRA and YSYEKL. In nucleotides, the CDR3 is TGCGCCAGCAGCCAAGGCCAGACAGGGGGTTATGGCTACACCTTC. Translated: CASSQGQTGGYGYTF.

Concerning this clone itself: The same CDR3 also results from other DNA sequences found in this sample. The chain combines TRBV7-9 with TRBJ1-1, with a tentative D call TRBD1 (6 bases). This CDR3 has 13 residues. V was trimmed by 0 bases and J by 6 bases, leaving 8 bases between them. Germline V gives CDR1 SEHNR, CDR2 FQNEAQ (reference sequence). The CDR3 sequence is CASSLAGQSEAFF. CDR3 bases: TGTGCCAGCAGCTTAGCCGGACAGTCTGAAGCTTTCTTT.

The rearrangement links TRBV7-9 to TRBJ1-1; 8 bases are a match to TRBD1. The CDR3 runs 13 residues. Germline CDR1 SEHNR, CDR2 FQNEAQ (reference sequence). V gave up 3 bases and J gave up 6 bases; unmatched junction bases: 3. This CDR3 reads CASSFQQGAEAFF. The CDR3 DNA is TGTGCCAGCAGCTTTCAACAGGGGGCTGAAGCTTTCTTT.

The chain joins TRBV18 to TRBJ1-4; 8 bases are a match to TRBD1. This CDR3 region has 15 residues. Unmatched junction bases numbered 7, after V lost 6 bases and J lost 4 bases. Germline loops: CDR1 KGHSH, CDR2 LQKENI. The CDR3 DNA follows: TGTGCCAGCTCCACGAACAGGGGGGATAATGAAAAACTGTTTTTT. It translates to CASSTNRGDNEKLFF.

The chain is built from TRBV5-4 and TRBJ1-4; TRBD1 is a possible D gene (6 bases). The V end lost 4 bases, the J end lost 8 bases, and 15 bases lay between the germline ends. This CDR3 region has 14 residues. Germline values: CDR1 SGHNT, CDR2 YYREEE (reference sequence). CDR3 in DNA: TGTGCCAGCAGCGACCAGGGACAAGACGAAAAACTGTTTTTT. The encoded protein is CASSDQGQDEKLFF.

The V gene is TRBV7-9, the J gene TRBJ1-2; no clear D gene. This CDR3 spans 12 amino acids. V lost 5 bases, J lost 6 bases, and 10 bases lay in between. CDR1 is SEHNR, CDR2 FQNEAQ, per germline (reference sequence). DNA for the CDR3: TGTGCCAGCAGCCTTGTCGTTGATGGCTACACCTTC. This encodes CASSLVVDGYTF.

The chain has TRBV7-2 and TRBJ1-1, with D maybe TRBD1 (6 bases). The germline V gene has CDR1 SGHTA and CDR2 FQGNSA. Trimming shortened V by 1 base and J by 4 bases, and 13 bases separated the two germline ends. This CDR3 contains 15 residues. The chain's CDR3 is CASSLGSTGFTEAFF. CDR3 sequence (DNA): TGTGCCAGCAGCTTAGGGTCCACAGGGTTCACTGAAGCTTTCTTT.

The rearrangement joins TRBV7-2 to TRBJ1-4; D possibly corresponds to TRBD1 (5 bases). The CDR3 sequence is 15 residues long. V shed 5 bases and J shed 8 bases, with 18 bases lying between them. Germline CDR1 reads SGHTA; CDR2 reads FQGNSA. CDR3 bases: TGTGCCAGCAGCCCCCAGGTCGGGGGAGTAGAAAAACTGTTTTTT. Translating it yields CASSPQVGGVEKLFF.

The chain links TRBV6-5 to TRBJ1-2; 8 nucleotides line up with TRBD1. The germline CDR1 and CDR2 sequences are MNHEY and SVGAGI. With V trimmed by 2 bases and J by 11 bases, 7 bases remained unmatched. This CDR3 spans 13 amino acids. CDR3 region: CASSYQGAARYTF. In nucleotides, the CDR3 is TGTGCCAGCAGTTACCAGGGGGCGGCTAGATACACCTTC.